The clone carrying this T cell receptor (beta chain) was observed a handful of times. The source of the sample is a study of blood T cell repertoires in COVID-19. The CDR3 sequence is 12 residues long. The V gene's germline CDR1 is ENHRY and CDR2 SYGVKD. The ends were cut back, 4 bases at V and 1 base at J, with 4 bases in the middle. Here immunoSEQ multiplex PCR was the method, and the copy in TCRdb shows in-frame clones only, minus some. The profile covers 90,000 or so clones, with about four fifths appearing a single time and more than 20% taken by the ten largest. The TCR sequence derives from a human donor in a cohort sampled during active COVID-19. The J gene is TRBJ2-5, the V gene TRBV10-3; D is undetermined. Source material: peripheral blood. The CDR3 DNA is TGTGCCATCAGTGCCAGCCAAGAGACCCAGTACTTC. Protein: CAISASQETQYF.